This TCR beta chain was sequenced in a study of beta chain features in type 1 diabetes. It was one heparinised blood draw, averaging about 116 mL, that each donor gave. Purities over 95% were achieved in all sorted populations. The sequenced template was cDNA made from the entire isolated RNA. The protocol was immunoSEQ multiplex PCR, while the TCRdb copy is restricted to in-frame clones and leaves out a portion. The profile covers around 280,000 clones, with approximately 8% appearing a single time and about 0.93% taken by the ten largest. This clone has only a few counts. The TCR was taken from a woman aged 18-29 years in good health. Sequencing was done on a sample of central memory CD4+ T cells from blood.

CDR3 sequence (DNA): TGTGCCAGCAGCGTATTTACTAGAGCAGATACGCAGTATTTT. It encodes CASSVFTRADTQYF. The rearrangement joins TRBV9 to TRBJ2-3; D perhaps matches TRBD2 (5 bases). Trimming stripped 1 base from V and 4 bases from J, with 10 bases between. This CDR3 comprises 14 residues. In germline, CDR1 is SGDLS, CDR2 YYNGEE.